This T cell receptor (beta chain) was sequenced during a study of OX40 agonist ivuxolimab in advanced cancers. Turning to the study itself: Mean age around 64 years, range about 20 to 79; approximately 83% male.

A note on this clone: Its target is unknown.

This table comes from immunoSEQ multiplex PCR, and its TCRdb copy is limited to in-frame clones, with some not included. There are about 76,000 clones in the sample; around 90% occur only once, and roughly 13% lies in the top ten. CDR1 and CDR2 (germline): MNHNS, SASEGT. This CDR3 has 13 residues. With 3 bases removed from V and 7 bases from J, the gap between germline ends came to 13 bases. Study conclusions and caveats: CD8+ T cells showed, on average, more clonal expansion than CD4+ cells. Doses of 0.1 to 3.0 mg/kg were accompanied by clonal expansion of CD4+ and CD8+ blood T cells by week 6.

The sequence was obtained from an adult with an advanced solid tumor such as melanoma, head and neck, liver or kidney cancer. This specimen was CD4+ or CD8+ T cells sorted from blood, taken in a trial of the OX40 agonist ivuxolimab. The chain couples TRBV6-1 to TRBJ2-7; possibly TRBD1 for D (6 bases). The CDR3 DNA sequence: TGTGCCAGCAGTGATGGGAAAACAGGGGAGCAGTACTTC. This translates into CASSDGKTGEQYF.